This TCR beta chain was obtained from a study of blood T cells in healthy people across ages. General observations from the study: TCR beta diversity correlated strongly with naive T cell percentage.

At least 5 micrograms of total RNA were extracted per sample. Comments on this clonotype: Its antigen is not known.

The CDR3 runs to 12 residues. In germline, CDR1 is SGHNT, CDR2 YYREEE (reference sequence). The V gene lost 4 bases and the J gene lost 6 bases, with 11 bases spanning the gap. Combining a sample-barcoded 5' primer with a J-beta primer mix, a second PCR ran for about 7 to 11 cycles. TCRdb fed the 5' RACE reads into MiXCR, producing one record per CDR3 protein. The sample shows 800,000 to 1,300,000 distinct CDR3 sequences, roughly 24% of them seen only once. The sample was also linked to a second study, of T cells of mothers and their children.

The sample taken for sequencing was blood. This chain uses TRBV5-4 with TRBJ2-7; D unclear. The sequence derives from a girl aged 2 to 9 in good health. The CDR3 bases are TGTGCCAGCAGCCCCCTAGGTTCCGAGCAGTACTTC. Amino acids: CASSPLGSEQYF.